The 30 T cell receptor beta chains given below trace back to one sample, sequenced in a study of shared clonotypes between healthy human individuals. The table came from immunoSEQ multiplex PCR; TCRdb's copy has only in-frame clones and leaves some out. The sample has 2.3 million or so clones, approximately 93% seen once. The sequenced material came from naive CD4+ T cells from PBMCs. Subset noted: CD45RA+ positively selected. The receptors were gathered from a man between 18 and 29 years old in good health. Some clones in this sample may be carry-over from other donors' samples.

CDR3 DNA sequence: TGTGCCAGCGGGACGGGACTCCAAGAGACCCAGTACTTC. Protein sequence: CASGTGLQETQYF. This chain uses TRBV6-1 with TRBJ2-5, with D maybe TRBD2 (6 bases). The V gene's germline CDR1 is MNHNS and CDR2 SASEGT. V lost 8 bases and J 1 base, leaving 11 bases between the germline ends. The CDR3 runs to 13 residues.

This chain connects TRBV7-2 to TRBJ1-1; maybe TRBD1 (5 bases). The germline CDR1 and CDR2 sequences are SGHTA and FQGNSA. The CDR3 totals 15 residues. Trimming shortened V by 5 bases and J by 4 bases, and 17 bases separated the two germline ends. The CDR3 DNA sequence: TGTGCCAGCAGCCCCGCCCCGCCAGGGAGCACTGAAGCTTTCTTT. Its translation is CASSPAPPGSTEAFF.

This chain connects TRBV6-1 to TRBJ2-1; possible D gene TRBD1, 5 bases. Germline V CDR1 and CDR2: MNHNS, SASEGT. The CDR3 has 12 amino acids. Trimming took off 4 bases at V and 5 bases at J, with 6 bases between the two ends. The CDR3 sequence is CASSARDNEQFF. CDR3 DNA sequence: TGTGCCAGCAGTGCCAGGGACAATGAGCAGTTCTTC.

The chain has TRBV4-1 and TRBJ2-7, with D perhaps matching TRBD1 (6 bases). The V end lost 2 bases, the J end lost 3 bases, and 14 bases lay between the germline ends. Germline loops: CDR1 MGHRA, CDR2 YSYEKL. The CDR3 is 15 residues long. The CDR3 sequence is CASSQPDGTFYEQYF. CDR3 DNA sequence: TGCGCCAGCAGCCAACCCGACGGGACATTCTACGAGCAGTACTTC.

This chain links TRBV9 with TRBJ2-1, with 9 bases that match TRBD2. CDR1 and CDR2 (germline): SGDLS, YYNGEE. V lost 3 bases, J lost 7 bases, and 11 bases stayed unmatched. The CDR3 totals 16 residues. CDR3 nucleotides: TGTGCCAGCAGCGCCCGTTTAGCGGGAGTGAATAATGAGCAGTTCTTC. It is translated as CASSARLAGVNNEQFF.

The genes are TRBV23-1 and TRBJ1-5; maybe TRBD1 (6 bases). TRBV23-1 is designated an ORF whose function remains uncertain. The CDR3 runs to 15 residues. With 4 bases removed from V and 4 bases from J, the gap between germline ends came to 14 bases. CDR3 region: CASSLKDRKNQPQHF. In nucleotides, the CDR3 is TGCGCCAGCAGTCTTAAGGACAGAAAGAATCAGCCCCAGCATTTT.

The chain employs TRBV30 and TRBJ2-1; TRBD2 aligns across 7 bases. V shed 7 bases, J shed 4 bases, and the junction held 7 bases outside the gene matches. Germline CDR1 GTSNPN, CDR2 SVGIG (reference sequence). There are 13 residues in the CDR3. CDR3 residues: CAFVAGLYNEQFF. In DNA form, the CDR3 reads TGTGCCTTCGTAGCGGGCCTATACAATGAGCAGTTCTTC.

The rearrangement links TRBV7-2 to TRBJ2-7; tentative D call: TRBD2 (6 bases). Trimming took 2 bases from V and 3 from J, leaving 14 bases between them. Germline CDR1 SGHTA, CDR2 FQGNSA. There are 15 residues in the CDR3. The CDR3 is CASSLSAAEGYEQYF. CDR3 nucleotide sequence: TGTGCCAGCAGCTTAAGTGCAGCGGAGGGCTACGAGCAGTACTTC.

CDR3 amino acids: CASSDWEETQYF. The CDR3 coding sequence is TGTGCCAGCAGTGACTGGGAAGAGACCCAGTACTTC. The chain combines TRBV6-4 with TRBJ2-5; D remains ambiguous. The CDR3 loop spans 12 amino acids. The germline V gene has CDR1 MRHNA and CDR2 SNTAGT. Trimming cost V 1 base and J 3 bases, with 3 bases left between them.

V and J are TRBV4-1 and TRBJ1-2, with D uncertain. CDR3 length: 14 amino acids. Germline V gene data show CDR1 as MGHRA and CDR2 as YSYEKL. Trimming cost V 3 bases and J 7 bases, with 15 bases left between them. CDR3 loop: CASSQLTPPLGYTF. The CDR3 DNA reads TGCGCCAGCAGCCAGCTAACCCCGCCGCTTGGCTACACCTTC.

The CDR3 nucleotides are TGTGCCAGCAGTCTTAAGGACAGGGTGAGCACAGATACGCAGTATTTT. Its translation is CASSLKDRVSTDTQYF. This chain connects TRBV28 to TRBJ2-3, with 8 positions matching TRBD1. CDR3 size: 16 residues. Germline assignment: CDR1 MDHEN and CDR2 SYDVKM. V trimming: 5 bases; J trimming: 0 bases; junction bases outside the gene matches: 7.

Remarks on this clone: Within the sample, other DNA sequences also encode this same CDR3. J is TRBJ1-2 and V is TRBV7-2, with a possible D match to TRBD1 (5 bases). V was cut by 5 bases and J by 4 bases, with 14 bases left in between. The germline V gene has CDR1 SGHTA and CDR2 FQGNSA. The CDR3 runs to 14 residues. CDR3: CASSPDRGRYGYTF. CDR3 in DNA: TGTGCCAGCAGCCCCGACAGAGGGCGCTATGGCTACACCTTC.

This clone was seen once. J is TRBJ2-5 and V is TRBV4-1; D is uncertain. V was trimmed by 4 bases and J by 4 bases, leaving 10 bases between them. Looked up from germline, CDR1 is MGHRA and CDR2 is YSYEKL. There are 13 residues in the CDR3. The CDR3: CASSPLGLETQYF. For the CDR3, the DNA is TGCGCCAGCAGCCCCCTCGGATTAGAGACCCAGTACTTC.

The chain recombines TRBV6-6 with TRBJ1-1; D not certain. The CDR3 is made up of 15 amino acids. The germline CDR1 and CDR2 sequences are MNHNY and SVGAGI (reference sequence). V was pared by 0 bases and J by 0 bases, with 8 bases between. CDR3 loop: CASSYSRALNTEAFF. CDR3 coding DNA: TGTGCCAGCAGTTACTCCAGAGCCCTGAACACTGAAGCTTTCTTT.

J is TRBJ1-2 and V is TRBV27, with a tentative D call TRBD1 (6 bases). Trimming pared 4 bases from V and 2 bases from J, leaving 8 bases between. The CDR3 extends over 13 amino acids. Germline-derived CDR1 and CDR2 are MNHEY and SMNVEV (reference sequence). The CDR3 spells CASSYQGNYGYTF. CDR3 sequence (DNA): TGTGCCAGCAGTTACCAGGGGAACTATGGCTACACCTTC.

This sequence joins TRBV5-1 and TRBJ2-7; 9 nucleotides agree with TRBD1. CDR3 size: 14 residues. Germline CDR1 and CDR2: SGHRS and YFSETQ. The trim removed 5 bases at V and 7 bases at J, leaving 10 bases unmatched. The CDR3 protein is CASSPPGQGLEQYF. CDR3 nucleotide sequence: TGCGCCAGCAGTCCTCCGGGACAGGGTCTAGAGCAGTACTTC.

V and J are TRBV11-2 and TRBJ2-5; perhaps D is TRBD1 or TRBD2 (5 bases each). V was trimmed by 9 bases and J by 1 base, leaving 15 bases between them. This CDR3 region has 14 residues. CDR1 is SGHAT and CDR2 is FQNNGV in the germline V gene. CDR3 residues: CASRRGTPQETQYF. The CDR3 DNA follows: TGTGCCAGTAGACGAGGGACCCCCCAAGAGACCCAGTACTTC.

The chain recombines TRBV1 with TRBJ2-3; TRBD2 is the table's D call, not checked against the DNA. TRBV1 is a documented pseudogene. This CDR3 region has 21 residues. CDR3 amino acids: CTSSQVPRGTSGRWNADTQYF. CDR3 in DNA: TGCACCAGCAGCCAAGTACCTCGTGGGACTAGCGGGAGGTGGAACGCAGATACGCAGTATTTT.

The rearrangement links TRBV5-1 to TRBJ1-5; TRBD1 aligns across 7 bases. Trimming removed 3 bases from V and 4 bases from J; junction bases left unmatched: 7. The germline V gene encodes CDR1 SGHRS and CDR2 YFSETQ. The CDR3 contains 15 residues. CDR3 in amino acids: CASSWTGDGNQPQHF. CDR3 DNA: TGCGCCAGCAGCTGGACAGGTGACGGTAATCAGCCCCAGCATTTT.

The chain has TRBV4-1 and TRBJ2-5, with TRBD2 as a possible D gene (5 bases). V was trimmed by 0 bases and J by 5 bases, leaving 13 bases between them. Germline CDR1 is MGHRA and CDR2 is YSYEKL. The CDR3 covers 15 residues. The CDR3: CASSQDMRVGETQYF. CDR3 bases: TGCGCCAGCAGCCAAGATATGAGGGTCGGGGAGACCCAGTACTTC.

CDR3 nucleotide sequence: TGTGCCAGCAGCGTAAACAGGGGCGGTGAAAAACTGTTTTTT. This translates into CASSVNRGGEKLFF. V and J are TRBV9 and TRBJ1-4; TRBD1 aligns across 7 bases. CDR3 length: 14 residues. Germline CDR1 SGDLS, CDR2 YYNGEE. The junction had 4 bases not matched to a gene; V was cut back by 1 base and J by 7 bases.

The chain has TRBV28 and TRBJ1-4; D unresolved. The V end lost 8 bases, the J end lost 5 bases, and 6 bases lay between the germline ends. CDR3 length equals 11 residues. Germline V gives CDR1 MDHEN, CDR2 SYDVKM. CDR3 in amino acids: CASLTNEKLFF. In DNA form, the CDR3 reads TGTGCCAGCCTGACGAATGAAAAACTGTTTTTT.

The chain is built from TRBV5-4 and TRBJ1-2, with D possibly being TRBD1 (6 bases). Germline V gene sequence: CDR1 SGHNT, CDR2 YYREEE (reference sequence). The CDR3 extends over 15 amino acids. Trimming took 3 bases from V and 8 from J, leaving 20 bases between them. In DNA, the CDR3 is TGTGCCAGCAGCTCTGGACAGCGACCAGGCCTCGGCTACACCTTC. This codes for CASSSGQRPGLGYTF.

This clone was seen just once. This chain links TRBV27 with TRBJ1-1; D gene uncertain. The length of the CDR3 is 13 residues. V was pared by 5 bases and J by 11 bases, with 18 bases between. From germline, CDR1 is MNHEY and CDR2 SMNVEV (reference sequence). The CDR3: CASSQEGGSIAFF. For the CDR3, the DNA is TGTGCCAGCAGTCAAGAGGGAGGAAGTATCGCTTTCTTT.

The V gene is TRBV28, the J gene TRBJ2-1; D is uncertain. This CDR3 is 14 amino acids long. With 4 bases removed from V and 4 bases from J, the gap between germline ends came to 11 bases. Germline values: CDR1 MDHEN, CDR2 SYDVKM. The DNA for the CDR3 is TGTGCCAGCAGTTCCCGTCCAACGTACAATGAGCAGTTCTTC. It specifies CASSSRPTYNEQFF. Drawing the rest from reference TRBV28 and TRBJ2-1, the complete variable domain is DVKVTQSSRYLVKRTGEKVFLECVQDMDHENMFWYRQDPGLGLRLIYFSYDVKMKEKGDIPEGYSVSREKKERFSLILESASTNQTSMYLCASSSRPTYNEQFFGPGTRLTVL.

CDR3: CASSLAVGTSVNEQFF. CDR3 bases: TGCGCCAGCAGCTTGGCTGTGGGGACTAGCGTGAATGAGCAGTTCTTC. The V and J genes are TRBV5-1 and TRBJ2-1; 10 bases map to TRBD2. CDR3 length equals 16 residues. The germline gives CDR1 SGHRS, CDR2 YFSETQ. With 0 bases clipped from V and 7 bases from J, the junction kept 7 bases outside the gene matches. The entire variable domain, with the rest obtained from reference TRBV5-1 and TRBJ2-1, is as follows: KAGVTQTPRYLIKTRGQQVTLSCSPISGHRSVSWYQQTPGQGLQFLFEYFSETQRNKGNFPGRFSGRQFSNSRSEMNVSTLELGDSALYLCASSLAVGTSVNEQFFGPGTRLTVL.

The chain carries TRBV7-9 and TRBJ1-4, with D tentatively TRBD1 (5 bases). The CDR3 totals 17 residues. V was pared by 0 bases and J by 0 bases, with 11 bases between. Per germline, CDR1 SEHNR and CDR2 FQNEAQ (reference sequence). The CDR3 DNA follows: TGTGCCAGCAGCTTAGCGGAGGGGACCGCAACTAATGAAAAACTGTTTTTT. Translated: CASSLAEGTATNEKLFF.

CDR3 DNA sequence: TGTGCCAGCAGCTCCAGACGGTCTAACTATGGCTACACCTTC. It codes for CASSSRRSNYGYTF. The chain uses TRBV7-2 and TRBJ1-2; no clear D. The CDR3 contains 14 residues. Trimming pared 4 bases from V and 0 bases from J, leaving 9 bases between. Germline V gives CDR1 SGHTA, CDR2 FQGNSA.

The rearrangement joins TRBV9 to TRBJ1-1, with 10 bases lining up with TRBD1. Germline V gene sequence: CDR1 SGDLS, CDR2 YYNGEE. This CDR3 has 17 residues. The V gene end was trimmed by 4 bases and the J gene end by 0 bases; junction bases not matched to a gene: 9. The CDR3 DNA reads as TGTGCCAGCAGCAAGGGGACAGGGGAATCAATGAACACTGAAGCTTTCTTT. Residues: CASSKGTGESMNTEAFF.

CDR3: CASRTGLGYTF. The CDR3 coding sequence is TGTGCCAGTAGAACAGGGCTCGGCTACACCTTC. This sequence joins TRBV19 and TRBJ1-2, with a possible D match to TRBD1 (6 bases). The ends were cut back, 6 bases at V and 8 bases at J, with 10 bases in the middle. Germline lookup yields CDR1 LNHDA and CDR2 SQIVND (reference sequence). The CDR3 is 11 amino acids.